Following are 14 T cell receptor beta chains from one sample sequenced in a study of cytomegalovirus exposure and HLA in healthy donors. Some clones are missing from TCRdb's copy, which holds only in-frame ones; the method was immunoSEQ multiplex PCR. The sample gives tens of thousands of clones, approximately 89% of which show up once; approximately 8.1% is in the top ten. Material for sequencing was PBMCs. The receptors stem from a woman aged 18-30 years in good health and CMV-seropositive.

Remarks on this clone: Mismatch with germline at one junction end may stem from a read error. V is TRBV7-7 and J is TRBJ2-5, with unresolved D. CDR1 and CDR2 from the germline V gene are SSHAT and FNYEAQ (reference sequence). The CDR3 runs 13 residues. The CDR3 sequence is CASSFTITETQYF. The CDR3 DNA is TGTGCTAGCAGCTTCACTATCACGGAGACCCAGTACTTC.

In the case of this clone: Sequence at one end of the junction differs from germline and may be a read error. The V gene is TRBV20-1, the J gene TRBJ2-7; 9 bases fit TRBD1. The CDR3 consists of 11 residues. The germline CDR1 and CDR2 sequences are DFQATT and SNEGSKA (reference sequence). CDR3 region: CSARDPDRGVF. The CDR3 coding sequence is TGCAGTGCTAGAGATCCGGACAGGGGTGTTTTC.

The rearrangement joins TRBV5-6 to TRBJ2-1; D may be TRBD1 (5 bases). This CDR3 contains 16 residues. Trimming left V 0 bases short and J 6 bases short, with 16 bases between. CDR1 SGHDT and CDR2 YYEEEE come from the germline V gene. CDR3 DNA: TGTGCCAGCAGCTTGGCCTGGCAGGGCAGACCCAATGAGCAGTTCTTC. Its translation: CASSLAWQGRPNEQFF.

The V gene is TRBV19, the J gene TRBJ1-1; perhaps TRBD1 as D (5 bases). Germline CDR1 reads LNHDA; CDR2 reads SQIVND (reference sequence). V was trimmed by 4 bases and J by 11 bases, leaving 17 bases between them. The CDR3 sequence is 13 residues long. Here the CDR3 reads CASSTLPGERAFF. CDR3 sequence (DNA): TGTGCCAGTAGTACCCTCCCGGGGGAACGGGCTTTCTTT.

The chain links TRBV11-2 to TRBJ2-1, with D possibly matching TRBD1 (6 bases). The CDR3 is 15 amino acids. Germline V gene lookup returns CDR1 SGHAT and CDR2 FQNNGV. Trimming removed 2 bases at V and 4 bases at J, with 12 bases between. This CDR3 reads CASSLTGQIYNEQFF. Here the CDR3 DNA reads TGTGCCAGCAGCTTAACCGGACAGATTTACAATGAGCAGTTCTTC. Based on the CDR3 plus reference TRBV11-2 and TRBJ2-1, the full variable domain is EAGVAQSPRYKIIEKRQSVAFWCNPISGHATLYWYQQILGQGPKLLIQFQNNGVVDDSQLPKDRFSAERLKGVDSTLKIQPAKLEDSAVYLCASSLTGQIYNEQFFGPGTRLTVL.

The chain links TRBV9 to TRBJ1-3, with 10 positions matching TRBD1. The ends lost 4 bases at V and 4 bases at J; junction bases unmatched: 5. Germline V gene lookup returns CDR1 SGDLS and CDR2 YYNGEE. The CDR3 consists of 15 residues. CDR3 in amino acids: CASSRDRGQGNTIYF. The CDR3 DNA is TGTGCCAGCAGCCGAGACAGGGGGCAAGGAAACACCATATATTTT.

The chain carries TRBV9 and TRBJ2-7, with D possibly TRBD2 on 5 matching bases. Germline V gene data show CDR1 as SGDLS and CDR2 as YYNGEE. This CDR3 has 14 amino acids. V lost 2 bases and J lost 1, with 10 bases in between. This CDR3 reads CASSVGKGSYEQYF. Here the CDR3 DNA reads TGTGCCAGCAGCGTCGGGAAGGGTTCCTACGAGCAGTACTTC. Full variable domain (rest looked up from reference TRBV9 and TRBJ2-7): DSGVTQTPKHLITATGQRVTLRCSPRSGDLSVYWYQQSLDQGLQFLIQYYNGEERAKGNILERFSAQQFPDLHSELNLSSLELGDSALYFCASSVGKGSYEQYFGPGTRLTVT.

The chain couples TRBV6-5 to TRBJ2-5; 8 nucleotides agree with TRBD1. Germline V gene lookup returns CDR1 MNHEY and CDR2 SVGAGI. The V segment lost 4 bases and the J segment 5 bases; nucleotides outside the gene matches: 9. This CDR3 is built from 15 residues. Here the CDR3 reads CASSSPGQALETQYF. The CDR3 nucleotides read TGTGCCAGCAGTTCTCCGGGACAGGCGTTGGAGACCCAGTACTTC.

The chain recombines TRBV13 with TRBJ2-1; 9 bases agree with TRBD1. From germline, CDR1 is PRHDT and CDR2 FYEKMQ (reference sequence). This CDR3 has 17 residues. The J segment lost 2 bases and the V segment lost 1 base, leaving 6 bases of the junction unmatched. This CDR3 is CASSLAWGQGTYNEQFF. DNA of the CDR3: TGTGCCAGCAGCTTAGCCTGGGGACAGGGAACCTACAATGAGCAGTTCTTC.

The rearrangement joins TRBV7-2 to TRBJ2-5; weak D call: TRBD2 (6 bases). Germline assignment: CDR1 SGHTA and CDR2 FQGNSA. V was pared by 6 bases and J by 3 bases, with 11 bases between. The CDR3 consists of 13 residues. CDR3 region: CASRGRGEETQYF. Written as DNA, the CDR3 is TGTGCCAGCAGGGGGCGGGGCGAAGAGACCCAGTACTTC.

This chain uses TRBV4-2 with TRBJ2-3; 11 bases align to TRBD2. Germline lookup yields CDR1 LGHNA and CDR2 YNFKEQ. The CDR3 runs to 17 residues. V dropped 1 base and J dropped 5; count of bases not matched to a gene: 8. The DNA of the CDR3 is TGTGCCAGCAGCCAAGTAGCGGGGGGGACGGGGGGAGATACGCAGTATTTT. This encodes CASSQVAGGTGGDTQYF.

The CDR3 protein is CASRDRGSTEAFF. The CDR3 DNA follows: TGTGCCAGCAGGGACAGGGGAAGCACTGAAGCTTTCTTT. The chain joins TRBV25-1 to TRBJ1-1; 9 bases match TRBD1. CDR1 and CDR2 (germline): MGHDK, SYGVNS. J gave up 4 bases and V 6 bases, and 3 bases lay outside the gene matches. CDR3 size: 13 residues.

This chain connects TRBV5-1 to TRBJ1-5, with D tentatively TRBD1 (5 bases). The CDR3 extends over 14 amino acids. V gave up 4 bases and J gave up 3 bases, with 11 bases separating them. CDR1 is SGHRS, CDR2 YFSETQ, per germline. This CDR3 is CASSPTDNNQPQHF. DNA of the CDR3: TGCGCCAGCAGCCCGACAGATAACAATCAGCCCCAGCATTTT.

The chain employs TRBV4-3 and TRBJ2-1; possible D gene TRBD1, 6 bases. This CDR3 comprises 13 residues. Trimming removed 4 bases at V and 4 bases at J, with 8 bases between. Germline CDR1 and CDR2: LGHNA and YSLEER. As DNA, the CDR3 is TGCGCCAGCAGCCGCGGACAGTACAATGAGCAGTTCTTC. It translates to CASSRGQYNEQFF.